These 21 T cell receptor beta chains came from one sample sequenced in a study of T cells in Graves' hyperthyroidism and ophthalmopathy. Template material for amplifying TCR beta CDR3 regions consisted of RNA transcripts. First-round RT-PCR with HTBI primers amplified the TCR CDR3 region. From the multiplex PCR reads, TCRdb called clonotypes with MiXCR, one entry per CDR3 protein. The sample contains more than 600,000 distinct CDR3 sequences, roughly 17% of which appear only once. Specimen: blood. These receptors all come from a man between 18 and 35 years old with Graves' hyperthyroidism.

This clonotype was seen a few times. In nucleotides, the CDR3 is TGCAGTGCTAGAGAAGGGGGGGCTCGGACTGAAGCTTTCTTT. It translates to CSAREGGARTEAFF. The genes are TRBV20-1 and TRBJ1-1; D perhaps matches TRBD1 (6 bases). CDR1 DFQATT and CDR2 SNEGSKA come from the germline V gene (reference sequence). The CDR3 is made up of 14 amino acids. V was cut by 0 bases and J by 5 bases, with 13 bases left in between.

This clonotype came up a few times. The chain carries TRBV5-6 and TRBJ2-1, with 8 bases fitting TRBD2. Looked up from germline, CDR1 is SGHDT and CDR2 is YYEEEE. The ends lost 0 bases at V and 7 bases at J; junction bases unmatched: 15. This CDR3 has 18 residues. CDR3 sequence reads: CASSLGKAGGPPGNEQFF. CDR3 nucleotide sequence: TGTGCCAGCAGCTTGGGGAAGGCGGGAGGCCCCCCTGGGAATGAGCAGTTCTTC.

The chain joins TRBV6-2 or TRBV6-3 to TRBJ1-5; D call uncertain. The V gene lost 2 bases and the J gene lost 4 bases, with 9 bases spanning the gap. The germline gives CDR1 MNHEY, CDR2 SVGEGT. The length of the CDR3 is 14 residues. CDR3 in amino acids: CASSYGGLNQPQHF. The CDR3, as DNA: TGTGCCAGCAGTTACGGAGGTTTGAATCAGCCCCAGCATTTT.

As to this clonotype: At one end the junction does not follow the germline gene, possibly because of a read error. The rearrangement uses TRBV28 and TRBJ2-3, with unresolved D. The length of the CDR3 is 11 residues. Germline CDR1 MDHEN, CDR2 SYDVKM. In DNA, the CDR3 is TGCGTAAGCTACGGCACAGATACGCAGTATTTT. Protein product: CVSYGTDTQYF.

The chain links TRBV4-1 to TRBJ1-3; 7 positions match TRBD1. V dropped 4 bases and J dropped 0; count of bases not matched to a gene: 9. The CDR3 covers 17 residues. Germline lookup yields CDR1 MGHRA and CDR2 YSYEKL. This CDR3 reads CASSPRGQALSGNTIYF. Here the CDR3 DNA reads TGCGCCAGCAGCCCCCGAGGACAGGCCCTCTCTGGAAACACCATATATTTT.

V and J are TRBV7-3 and TRBJ2-1; tentatively, D is TRBD2 (5 bases). Between the trimmed V and J ends, which lost 6 bases and 0 bases, there was a span of 12 bases. The germline CDR1 and CDR2 sequences are SGHTA and FQGTGA. CDR3 length equals 15 residues. The DNA for the CDR3 is TGTGCCAGCAGTCCCGTGGGGAGCTCCTACAATGAGCAGTTCTTC. Amino acids: CASSPVGSSYNEQFF.

This clonotype was seen a handful of times. The conserved final phenylalanine or tryptophan is absent from the CDR3, which likely points to a read error. For the CDR3, the DNA is TGTGCCAGCAGTTCCGGGTCAGGGGTGGTCGAGCAGTACCTC. Protein product: CASSSGSGVVEQYL. V and J are TRBV27 and TRBJ2-7, with D possibly being TRBD1 (6 bases). Germline-derived CDR1 and CDR2 are MNHEY and SMNVEV (reference sequence). This CDR3 comprises 14 residues. V was clipped by 4 bases and J by 6 bases, with 16 bases between them.

At least ten counts were recorded for this clonotype. This chain connects TRBV5-1 to TRBJ2-7, with D tentatively TRBD2 (6 bases). The CDR3 is 15 amino acids. V gave up 1 base and J gave up 2 bases, with 13 bases separating them. CDR1 is SGHRS and CDR2 is YFSETQ in the germline V gene. The CDR3 bases are TGCGCCAGCAGCTTGCGTCAAGCGGGCCCCTACGAGCAGTACTTC. It encodes CASSLRQAGPYEQYF.

The rearrangement uses TRBV27 and TRBJ1-5, with 7 bases fitting TRBD1. The germline CDR1 and CDR2 sequences are MNHEY and SMNVEV (reference sequence). The CDR3 is 17 amino acids. V gave up 0 bases and J gave up 1 base; unmatched junction bases: 6. The CDR3 DNA sequence: TGTGCCAGCAGTTTATCGTACTCAGGGGGAAGCAATCAGCCCCAGCATTTT. Translated: CASSLSYSGGSNQPQHF.

The chain combines TRBV5-4 with TRBJ1-2; the match to TRBD1 covers 11 bases. The CDR3 length is 16 residues. Trimming took 0 bases from V and 5 from J; bases not matched to a gene: 6. The germline V gene encodes CDR1 SGHNT and CDR2 YYREEE (reference sequence). CDR3 bases: TGTGCCAGCAGCTTGGGCGGACAGGGGGCTTTTTATGGCTACACCTTC. This translates into CASSLGGQGAFYGYTF.

This clonotype was observed a few times. The V and J genes are TRBV2 and TRBJ1-1; maybe TRBD1 (5 bases). The V end lost 4 bases, the J end lost 5 bases, and 11 bases lay between the germline ends. CDR3 length: 13 residues. CDR1 is SNHLY, CDR2 FYNNEI, per germline. Here the CDR3 DNA reads TGTGCCAGCAGTGGGGGGTTAGGAACTGAAGCTTTCTTT. Translation gives CASSGGLGTEAFF.

In this sample, this clonotype turned up many times. V usage is TRBV6-1 and J usage is TRBJ2-5; 11 bases are a match to TRBD1. The CDR3 length is 16 residues. V lost 5 bases, J lost 4 bases, and 9 bases stayed unmatched. CDR1 and CDR2 (germline): MNHNS, SASEGT. This chain's CDR3 is CASSPLGGTGGETQYF. The CDR3 bases are TGTGCCAGCAGTCCTTTGGGGGGGACAGGGGGAGAGACCCAGTACTTC.

This clonotype was observed a few times. The genes are TRBV20-1 and TRBJ2-7; 8 bases align to TRBD2. Germline CDR1 reads DFQATT; CDR2 reads SNEGSKA (reference sequence). Germline trimming cut 6 bases from V and 5 bases from J; bases unmatched to any gene: 12. CDR3 length equals 14 residues. DNA of the CDR3: TGCAGTGCAACCGGCGGCGGGAGGCCCCACGAGCAGTACTTC. Translating it yields CSATGGGRPHEQYF.

In its sample, this clonotype was seen a few times. The junction departs from the called germline gene at one end, perhaps through a read error. J is TRBJ1-2 and V is TRBV18; maybe TRBD1 (5 bases). The CDR3 extends over 13 amino acids. The germline V gene encodes CDR1 KGHSH and CDR2 LQKENI. CDR3 in amino acids: CACSLDTNYGYTF. DNA for the CDR3: TGTGCCTGCTCACTGGACACTAACTATGGCTACACCTTC. Supplemented by reference TRBV18 and TRBJ1-2, the full variable domain reads NAGVMQNPRHLVRRRGQEARLRCSPMKGHSHVYWYRQLPEEGLKFMVYLQKENIIDESGMPKERFSAEFPKEGPSILRIQQVVRGDSAAYFCACSLDTNYGYTFGSGTRLTVV.

This clonotype was recorded many times. The rearrangement uses TRBV28 and TRBJ2-2; D tentatively reads TRBD1 or TRBD2 (5 bases each). With 9 bases removed from V and 4 bases from J, the gap between germline ends came to 15 bases. Germline loops: CDR1 MDHEN, CDR2 SYDVKM. The CDR3 runs to 14 residues. In DNA form, the CDR3 reads TGTGCCAGTAAAACCGGGACCGCCACCGGGGAGCTGTTTTTT. Its protein product is CASKTGTATGELFF.

V is TRBV27 and J is TRBJ2-2, with 7 bases fitting TRBD1. Germline CDR1 and CDR2: MNHEY and SMNVEV (reference sequence). Trimming took 6 bases from V and 6 from J; bases not matched to a gene: 10. This CDR3 region has 15 residues. CDR3 DNA sequence: TGTGCCAGCAGAACAGGGACAGTACTATCCGGGGAGCTGTTTTTT. This translates into CASRTGTVLSGELFF.

The table lists this clonotype with many counts. The chain is built from TRBV6-2 or TRBV6-3 and TRBJ2-5; possibly TRBD2 for D (6 bases). Trimming took off 4 bases at V and 3 bases at J, with 12 bases between the two ends. The CDR3 loop spans 14 amino acids. Germline CDR1 is MNHEY and CDR2 is SVGEGT. The CDR3 region is CASSSLGEEETQYF. The DNA for the CDR3 is TGTGCCAGCAGTTCTCTTGGGGAGGAAGAGACCCAGTACTTC.

This clonotype has at least ten counts. The chain has TRBV10-3 and TRBJ2-7; TRBD1 aligns across 11 bases. The CDR3 spans 14 residues. The junction had 1 base not matched to a gene; V was cut back by 3 bases and J by 3 bases. CDR1 and CDR2 from the germline V gene are ENHRY and SYGVKD. In nucleotides, the CDR3 is TGTGCCATCAGTGATGGGACAGGGGGCTACGAGCAGTACTTC. Its protein is CAISDGTGGYEQYF.

This chain connects TRBV20-1 to TRBJ2-7, with D unclear. CDR1 DFQATT and CDR2 SNEGSKA come from the germline V gene (reference sequence). This CDR3 is built from 11 residues. V was shortened by 1 base and J by 10 bases, with 11 bases between the two germline ends. The CDR3 DNA is TGCAGTGCTAGAGCTTTTGCCTCACAGTACTTC. Translation gives CSARAFASQYF.

This clonotype was detected only a few times. This chain links TRBV13 with TRBJ2-3, with 10 bases identical to TRBD2. J gave up 2 bases and V 5 bases, and 7 bases lay outside the gene matches. Germline V CDR1 and CDR2: PRHDT, FYEKMQ (reference sequence). This CDR3 spans 16 amino acids. CDR3 in DNA: TGTGCCAGCAGCCCCCGGACTAGCGGCTACACAGATACGCAGTATTTT. Translating gives CASSPRTSGYTDTQYF.

This clonotype was seen at least ten times. The junction and the germline gene differ at one end; a read error may be behind it. This rearrangement joins TRBV5-1 to TRBJ1-1; D not certain. The germline CDR1 and CDR2 sequences are SGHRS and YFSETQ. This CDR3 has 13 amino acids. CDR3 amino acids: CASSLEENTEAFF. Here the CDR3 DNA reads TGTGCCAGCAGTTTAGAAGAGAACACTGAAGCTTTCTTT.